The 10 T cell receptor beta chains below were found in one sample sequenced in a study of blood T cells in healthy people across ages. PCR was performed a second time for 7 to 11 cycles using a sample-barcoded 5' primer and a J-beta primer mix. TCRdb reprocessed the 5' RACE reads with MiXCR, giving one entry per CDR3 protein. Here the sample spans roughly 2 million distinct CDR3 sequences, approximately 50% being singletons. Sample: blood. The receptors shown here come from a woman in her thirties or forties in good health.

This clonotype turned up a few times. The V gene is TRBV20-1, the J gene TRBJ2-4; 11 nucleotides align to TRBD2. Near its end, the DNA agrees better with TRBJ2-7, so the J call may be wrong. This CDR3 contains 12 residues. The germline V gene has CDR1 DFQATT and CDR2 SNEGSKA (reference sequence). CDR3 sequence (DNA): TGCAGTGCGACTAGCGGGAACTACGAGCAGTACTTC. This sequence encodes CSATSGNYEQYF.

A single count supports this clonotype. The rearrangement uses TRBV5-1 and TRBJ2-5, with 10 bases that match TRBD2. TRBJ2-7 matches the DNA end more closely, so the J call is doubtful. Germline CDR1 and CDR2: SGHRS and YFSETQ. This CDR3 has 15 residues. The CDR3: CASSLTSGDIYEQYF. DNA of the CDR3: TGCGCCAGCAGCTTGACTAGCGGGGACATCTACGAGCAGTACTTC.

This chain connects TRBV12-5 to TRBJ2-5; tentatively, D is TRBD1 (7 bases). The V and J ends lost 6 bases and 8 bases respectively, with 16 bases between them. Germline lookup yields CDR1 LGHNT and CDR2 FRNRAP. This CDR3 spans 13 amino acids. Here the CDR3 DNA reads TGTGCTAGTGGAGGGGGGACAGCAAGTACCCAGTACTTC. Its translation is CASGGGTASTQYF.

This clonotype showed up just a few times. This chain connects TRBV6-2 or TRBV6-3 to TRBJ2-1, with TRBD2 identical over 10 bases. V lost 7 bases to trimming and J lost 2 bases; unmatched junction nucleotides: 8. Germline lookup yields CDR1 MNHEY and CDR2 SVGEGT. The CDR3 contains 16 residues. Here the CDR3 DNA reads TGTGCCAGCAATCCTAGCGGGGGCTTCACCTACAATGAGCAGTTCTTC. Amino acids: CASNPSGGFTYNEQFF.

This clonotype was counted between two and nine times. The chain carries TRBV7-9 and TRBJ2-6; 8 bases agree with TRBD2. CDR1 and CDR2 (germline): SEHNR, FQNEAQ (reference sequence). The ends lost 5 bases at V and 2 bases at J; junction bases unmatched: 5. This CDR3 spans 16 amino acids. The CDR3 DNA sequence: TGTGCCAGCAGCCGGCGGGGGGTTGCTGGGGCCAACGTCCTGACTTTC. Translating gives CASSRRGVAGANVLTF.

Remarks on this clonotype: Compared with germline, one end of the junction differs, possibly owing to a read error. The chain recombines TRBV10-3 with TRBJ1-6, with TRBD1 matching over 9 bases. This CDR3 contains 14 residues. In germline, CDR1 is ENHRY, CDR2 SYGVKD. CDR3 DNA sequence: TGTGGCATCAGGCCGGGACAGGGTAGTTCACCCCTCCACTTT. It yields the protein CGIRPGQGSSPLHF.

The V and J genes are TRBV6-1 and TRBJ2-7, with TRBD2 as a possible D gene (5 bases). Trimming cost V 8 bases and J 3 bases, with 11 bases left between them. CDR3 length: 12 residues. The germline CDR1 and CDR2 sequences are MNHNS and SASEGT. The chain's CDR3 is CASWETIYEQYF. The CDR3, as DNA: TGTGCCAGCTGGGAGACAATCTACGAGCAGTACTTC.

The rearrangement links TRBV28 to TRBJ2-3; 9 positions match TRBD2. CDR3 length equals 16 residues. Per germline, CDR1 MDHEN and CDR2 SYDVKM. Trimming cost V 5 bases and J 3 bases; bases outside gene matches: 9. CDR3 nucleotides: TGTGCCAGCAGTCTTAGCGGCGGGGGGGAGACAGATACGCAGTATTTT. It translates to CASSLSGGGETDTQYF.

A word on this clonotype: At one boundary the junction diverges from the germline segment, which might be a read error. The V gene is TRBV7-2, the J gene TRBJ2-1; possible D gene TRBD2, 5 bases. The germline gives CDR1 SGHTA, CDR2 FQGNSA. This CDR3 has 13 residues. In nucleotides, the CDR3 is TGTGCCAGCAGCCATCTGAGGGAAAATGGGCAGTTCTTC. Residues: CASSHLRENGQFF.

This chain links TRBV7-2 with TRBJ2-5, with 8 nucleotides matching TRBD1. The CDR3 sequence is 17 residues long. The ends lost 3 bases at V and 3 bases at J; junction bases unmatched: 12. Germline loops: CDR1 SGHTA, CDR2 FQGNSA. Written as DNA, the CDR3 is TGTGCCAGCAGCTTCCCCCGCCGGGACAGGCAAGAAGAGACCCAGTACTTC. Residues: CASSFPRRDRQEETQYF.